This TCR beta chain was retrieved from a study of cytomegalovirus exposure and HLA in healthy donors. Primers included in the PCR were 60 Vbeta and 13 Jbeta primers. Assay used: immunoSEQ multiplex PCR; TCRdb lists only in-frame clones, some missing. The table has some 180,000 clones, about 90% seen once; the top ten hold more than 1%. A word on this clone: Its antigen is undetermined.

The CDR3 contains 15 residues. Germline CDR1 reads SGHTA; CDR2 reads FQGNSA. Trimming took 4 bases from V and 4 from J; bases not matched to a gene: 7. Whole-study findings and limits: Earlier analysis yielded a pattern in which most TCR beta V segments were productive about 87% or about 30% of the time. For presence/absence analyses, sequencing depth was assumed to be roughly uniform across donors. An Asian-associated ancestry cluster reportedly showed fewer N-insertions than the approximately 670-donor mean in a later analysis. In a later analysis, a missense DCLRE1C variant was linked to TCR beta V- and J-gene trimming.

The chain recombines TRBV7-2 with TRBJ1-3; TRBD1 agrees at 7 bases. Sequencing was carried out using PBMCs. The source is a boy younger than 10 in good health and CMV-seronegative. The DNA of the CDR3 is TGTGCCAGCAGCTCCGGAGGGACAGCGGGAAACACCATATATTTT. It specifies CASSSGGTAGNTIYF.